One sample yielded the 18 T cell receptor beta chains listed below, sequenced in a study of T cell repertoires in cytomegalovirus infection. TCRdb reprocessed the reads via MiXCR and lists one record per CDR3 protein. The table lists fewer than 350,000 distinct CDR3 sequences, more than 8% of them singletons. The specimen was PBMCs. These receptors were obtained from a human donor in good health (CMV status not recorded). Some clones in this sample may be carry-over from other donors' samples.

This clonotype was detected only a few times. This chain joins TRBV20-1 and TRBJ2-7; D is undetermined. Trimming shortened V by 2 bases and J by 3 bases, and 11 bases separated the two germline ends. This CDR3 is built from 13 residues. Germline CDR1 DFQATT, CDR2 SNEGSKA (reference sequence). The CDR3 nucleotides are TGCAGTGCTAGATCTACGAAGGACTACGAGCAGTACTTC. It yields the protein CSARSTKDYEQYF.

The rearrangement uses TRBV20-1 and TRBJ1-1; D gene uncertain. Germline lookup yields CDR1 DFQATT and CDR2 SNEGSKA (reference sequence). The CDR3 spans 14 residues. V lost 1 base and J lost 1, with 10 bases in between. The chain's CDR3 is CSARGAGENTEAFF. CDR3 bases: TGCAGTGCTAGAGGGGCAGGCGAGAACACTGAAGCTTTCTTT.

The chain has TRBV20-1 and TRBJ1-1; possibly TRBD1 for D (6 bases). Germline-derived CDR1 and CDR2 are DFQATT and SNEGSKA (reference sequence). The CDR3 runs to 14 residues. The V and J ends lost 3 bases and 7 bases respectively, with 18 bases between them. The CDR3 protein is CSARGGQGPIEAFF. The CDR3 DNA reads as TGCAGTGCTAGGGGGGGACAAGGACCGATTGAAGCTTTCTTT.

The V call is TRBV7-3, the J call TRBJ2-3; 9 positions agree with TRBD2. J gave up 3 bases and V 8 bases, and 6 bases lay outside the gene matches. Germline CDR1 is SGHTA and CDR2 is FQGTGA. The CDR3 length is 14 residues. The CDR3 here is CASSGAGGTDTQYF. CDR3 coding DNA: TGTGCCAGCTCCGGGGCGGGGGGGACAGATACGCAGTATTTT.

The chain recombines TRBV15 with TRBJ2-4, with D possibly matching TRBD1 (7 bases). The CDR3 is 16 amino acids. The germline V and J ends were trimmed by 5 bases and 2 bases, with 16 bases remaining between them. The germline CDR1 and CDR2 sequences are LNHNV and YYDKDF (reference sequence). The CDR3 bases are TGTGCCACCAGCTGGGGGGCAGGGGGGTCCAAAAACATTCAGTACTTC. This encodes CATSWGAGGSKNIQYF.

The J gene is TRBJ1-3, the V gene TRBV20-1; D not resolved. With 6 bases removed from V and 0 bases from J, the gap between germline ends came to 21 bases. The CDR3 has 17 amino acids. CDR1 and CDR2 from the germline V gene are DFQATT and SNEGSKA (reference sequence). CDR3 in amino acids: CSAQKGGGGNSGNTIYF. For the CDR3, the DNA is TGCAGTGCCCAAAAAGGAGGTGGAGGGAACTCTGGAAACACCATATATTTT.

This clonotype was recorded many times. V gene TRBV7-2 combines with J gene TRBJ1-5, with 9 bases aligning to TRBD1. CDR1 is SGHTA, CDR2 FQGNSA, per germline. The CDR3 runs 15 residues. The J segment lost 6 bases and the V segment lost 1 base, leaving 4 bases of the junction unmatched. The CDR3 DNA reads TGTGCCAGCAGCTTAGAGGGACAGGGCAGTCAGCCCCAGCATTTT. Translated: CASSLEGQGSQPQHF.

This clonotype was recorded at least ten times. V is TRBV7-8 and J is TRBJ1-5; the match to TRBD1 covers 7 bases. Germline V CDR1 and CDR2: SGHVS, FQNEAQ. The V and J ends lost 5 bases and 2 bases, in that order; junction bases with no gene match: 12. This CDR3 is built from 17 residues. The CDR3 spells CASSPPYRGSGNQPQHF. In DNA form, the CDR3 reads TGTGCCAGCAGCCCACCCTACAGGGGATCGGGCAATCAGCCCCAGCATTTT.

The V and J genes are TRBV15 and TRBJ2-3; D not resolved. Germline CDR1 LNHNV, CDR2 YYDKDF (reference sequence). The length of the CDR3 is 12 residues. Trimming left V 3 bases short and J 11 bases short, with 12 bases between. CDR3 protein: CATSRTFQEQYF. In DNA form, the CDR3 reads TGTGCCACCAGCAGGACATTTCAGGAGCAGTATTTT.

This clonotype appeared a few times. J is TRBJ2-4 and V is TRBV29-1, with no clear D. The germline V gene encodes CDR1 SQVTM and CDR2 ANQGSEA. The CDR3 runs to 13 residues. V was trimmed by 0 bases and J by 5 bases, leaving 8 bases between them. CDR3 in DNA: TGCAGCGTTGAAGATTGGAACGAAAACATTCAGTACTTC. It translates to CSVEDWNENIQYF. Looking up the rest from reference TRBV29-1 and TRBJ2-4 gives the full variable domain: SAVISQKPSRDICQRGTSLTIQCQVDSQVTMMFWYRQQPGQSLTLIATANQGSEATYESGFVIDKFPISRPNLTFSTLTVSNMSPEDSSIYLCSVEDWNENIQYFGAGTRLSVL.

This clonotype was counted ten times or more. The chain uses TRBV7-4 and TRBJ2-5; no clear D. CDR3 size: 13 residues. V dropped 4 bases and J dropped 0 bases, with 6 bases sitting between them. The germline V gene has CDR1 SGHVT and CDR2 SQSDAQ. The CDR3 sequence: CASSSNDQETQYF. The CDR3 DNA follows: TGTGCCAGCAGCTCGAACGACCAAGAGACCCAGTACTTC.

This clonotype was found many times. The CDR3 nucleotides read TGTGCCAGCAGCCCCTGGGTAGGGACGGAATCCTACAATGAGCAGTTCTTC. Translated: CASSPWVGTESYNEQFF. V usage is TRBV7-9 and J usage is TRBJ2-1; perhaps D is TRBD1 or TRBD2 (5 bases each). The CDR3 spans 17 residues. Trimming stripped 5 bases from V and 1 base from J, with 18 bases between. Germline CDR1 reads SEHNR; CDR2 reads FQNEAQ (reference sequence).

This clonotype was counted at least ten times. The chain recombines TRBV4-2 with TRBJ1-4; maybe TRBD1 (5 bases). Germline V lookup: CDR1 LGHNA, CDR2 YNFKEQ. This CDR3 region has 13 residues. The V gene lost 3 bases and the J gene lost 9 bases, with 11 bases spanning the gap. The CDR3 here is CASSHVGEQKLFF. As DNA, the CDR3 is TGTGCCAGCAGCCACGTAGGGGAGCAAAAACTGTTTTTT.

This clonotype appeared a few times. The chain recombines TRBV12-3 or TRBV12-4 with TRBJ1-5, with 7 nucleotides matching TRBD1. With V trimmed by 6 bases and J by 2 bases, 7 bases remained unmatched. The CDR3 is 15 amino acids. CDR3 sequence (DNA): TGTGCCAGCAGACAGACAGGGAACCGCAATCAGCCCCAGCATTTT. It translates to CASRQTGNRNQPQHF.

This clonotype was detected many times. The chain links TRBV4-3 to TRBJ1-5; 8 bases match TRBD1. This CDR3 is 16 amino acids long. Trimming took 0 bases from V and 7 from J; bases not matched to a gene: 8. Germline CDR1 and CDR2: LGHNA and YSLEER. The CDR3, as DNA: TGCGCCAGCAGCCAAGATCTAGGACAGGGTAGACAGCCCCAGCATTTT. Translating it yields CASSQDLGQGRQPQHF.

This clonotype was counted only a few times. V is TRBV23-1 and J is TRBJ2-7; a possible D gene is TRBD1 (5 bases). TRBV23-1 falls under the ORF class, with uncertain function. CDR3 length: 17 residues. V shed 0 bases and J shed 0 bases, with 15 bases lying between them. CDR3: CASSQSKTVKSSYEQYF. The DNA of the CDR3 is TGCGCCAGCAGTCAATCGAAGACAGTTAAAAGCTCCTACGAGCAGTACTTC.

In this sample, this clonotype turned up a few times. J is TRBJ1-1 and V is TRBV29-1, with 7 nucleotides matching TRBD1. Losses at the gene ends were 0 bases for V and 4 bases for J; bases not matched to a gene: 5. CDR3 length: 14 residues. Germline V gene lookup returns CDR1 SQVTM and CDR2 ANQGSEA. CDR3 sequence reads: CSVEDGQGGTEAFF. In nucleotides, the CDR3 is TGCAGCGTTGAAGACGGGCAGGGGGGCACTGAAGCTTTCTTT.

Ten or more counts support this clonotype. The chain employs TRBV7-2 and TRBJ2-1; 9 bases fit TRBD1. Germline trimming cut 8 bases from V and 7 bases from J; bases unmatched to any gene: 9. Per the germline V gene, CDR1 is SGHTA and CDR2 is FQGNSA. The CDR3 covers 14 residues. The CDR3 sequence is CASCRDRAINEQFF. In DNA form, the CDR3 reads TGTGCCAGCTGTCGGGACAGGGCGATTAATGAGCAGTTCTTC.